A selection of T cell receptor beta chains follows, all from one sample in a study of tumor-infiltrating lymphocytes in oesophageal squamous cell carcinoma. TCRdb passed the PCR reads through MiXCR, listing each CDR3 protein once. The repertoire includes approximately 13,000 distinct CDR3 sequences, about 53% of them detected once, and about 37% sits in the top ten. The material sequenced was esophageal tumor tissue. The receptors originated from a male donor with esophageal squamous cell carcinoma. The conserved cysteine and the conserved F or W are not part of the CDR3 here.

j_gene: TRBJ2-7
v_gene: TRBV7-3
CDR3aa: ASSLIWAPDEQY

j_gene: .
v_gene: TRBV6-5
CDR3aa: ASSPGYGYT

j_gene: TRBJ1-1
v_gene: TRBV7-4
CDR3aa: ASSLAEPTEAF

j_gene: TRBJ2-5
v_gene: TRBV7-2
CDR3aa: ASSLRLSQETQY

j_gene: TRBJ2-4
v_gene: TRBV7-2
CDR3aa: ASSPHVAGVAKNIQY

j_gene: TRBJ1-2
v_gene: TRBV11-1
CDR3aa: ASSLAGRESYT

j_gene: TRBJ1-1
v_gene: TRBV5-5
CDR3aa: ASFYRGEATEAF

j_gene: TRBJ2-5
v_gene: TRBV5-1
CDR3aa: ASSPDGVGTQY

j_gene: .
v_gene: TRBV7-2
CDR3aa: ASSLTSGRHEQY

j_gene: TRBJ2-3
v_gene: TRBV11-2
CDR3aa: ASSLDGPLDTQY

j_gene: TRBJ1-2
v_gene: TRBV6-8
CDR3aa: AAGAYGYT

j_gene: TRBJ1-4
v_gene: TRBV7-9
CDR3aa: ASSLGTGSNEKLF

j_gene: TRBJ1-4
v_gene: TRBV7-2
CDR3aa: ASSAGDIGEKLF

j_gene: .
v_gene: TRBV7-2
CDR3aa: ASSSRLQETQY

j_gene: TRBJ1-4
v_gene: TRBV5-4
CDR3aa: ASSGDRRVNEKLF

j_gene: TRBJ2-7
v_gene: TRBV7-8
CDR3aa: ASSQGGYEQY

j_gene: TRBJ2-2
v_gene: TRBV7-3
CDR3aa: ASSLLAGELGELF

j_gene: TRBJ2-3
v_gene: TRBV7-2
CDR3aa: ASSPRWGAPDTDTQY

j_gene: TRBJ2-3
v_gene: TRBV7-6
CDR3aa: ASSSNPPGFGTDTQY

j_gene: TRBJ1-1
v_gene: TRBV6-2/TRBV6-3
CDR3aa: ASSGREGGYRNTEAF

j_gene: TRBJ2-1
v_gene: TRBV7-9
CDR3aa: ASSPGTTQGQF

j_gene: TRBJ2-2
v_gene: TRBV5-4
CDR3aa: ASSATGRGLAGGSYGELF

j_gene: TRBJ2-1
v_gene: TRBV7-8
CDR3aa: ASSLDLGTYNEQF

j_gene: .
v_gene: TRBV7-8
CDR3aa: ASSLLAFSYNEQF

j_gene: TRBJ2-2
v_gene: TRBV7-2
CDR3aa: ASSYNGGGEELF

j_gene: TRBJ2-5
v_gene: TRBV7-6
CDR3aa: ASSLGTGDQETQY

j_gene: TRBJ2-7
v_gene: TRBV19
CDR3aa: ASSSKGSNSVAAYEQY

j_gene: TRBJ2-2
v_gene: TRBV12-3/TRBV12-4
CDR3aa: ASKGAVRGSGELF

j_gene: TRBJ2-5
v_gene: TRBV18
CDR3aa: ASSPPNTGDETQY

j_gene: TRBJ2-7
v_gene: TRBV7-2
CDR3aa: ASSGGRSYEQY

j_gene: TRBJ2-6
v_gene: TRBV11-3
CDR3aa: ASSLVT

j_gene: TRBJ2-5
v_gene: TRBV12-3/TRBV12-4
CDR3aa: ASSPGGAQETQY

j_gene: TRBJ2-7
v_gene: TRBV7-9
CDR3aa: ASSSSDISPHYEQY

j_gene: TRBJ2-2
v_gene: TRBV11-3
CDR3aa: ASEGSTGELF

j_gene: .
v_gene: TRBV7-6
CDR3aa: ASSLNVAYEQY

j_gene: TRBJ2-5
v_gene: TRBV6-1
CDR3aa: ASSRREIETQY

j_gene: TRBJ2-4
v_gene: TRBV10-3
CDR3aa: AISESEEDIQY

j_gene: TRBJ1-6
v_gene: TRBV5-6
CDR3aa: ASSLGDSSYNSPLH

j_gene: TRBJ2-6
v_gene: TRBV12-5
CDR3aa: ASGPPGANVLT

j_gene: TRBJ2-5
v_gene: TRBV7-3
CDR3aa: ASSLARDNEQY

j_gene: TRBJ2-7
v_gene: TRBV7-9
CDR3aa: ASTPGLYTYEQY

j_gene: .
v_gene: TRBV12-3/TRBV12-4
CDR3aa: ASRSSLFGKQY